Each of the 22 T cell receptor beta chains below was sequenced from the same sample in a study of blood T cell repertoires in COVID-19. The data were produced by immunoSEQ multiplex PCR, yet TCRdb's version contains in-frame clones alone and is incomplete. The sample shows roughly 200,000 clones, around 80% of them seen only once. The sample consisted of peripheral blood. The source is a woman older than 75 with active or convalescent COVID-19.

The rearrangement joins TRBV15 to TRBJ2-2; 8 bases agree with TRBD1. This CDR3 contains 15 residues. The V and J ends lost 5 bases and 3 bases, in that order; junction bases with no gene match: 5. Germline assignment: CDR1 LNHNV and CDR2 YYDKDF (reference sequence). This CDR3 reads CATSPGQGYTGELFF. Here the CDR3 DNA reads TGTGCCACCAGCCCCGGACAGGGATACACCGGGGAGCTGTTTTTT.

The V gene is TRBV2, the J gene TRBJ1-4; 9 bases align to TRBD1. J lost 3 bases, V lost 6 bases, and 8 bases had no gene match. CDR1 is SNHLY, CDR2 FYNNEI, per germline. This CDR3 spans 16 amino acids. CDR3 residues: CASRTGTGIANEKLFF. CDR3 nucleotides: TGTGCCAGCAGGACCGGGACAGGGATTGCTAATGAAAAACTGTTTTTT.

This chain uses TRBV12-3 or TRBV12-4 with TRBJ2-7; 11 nucleotides agree with TRBD1. The V gene end was trimmed by 8 bases and the J gene end by 4 bases; junction bases not matched to a gene: 4. This CDR3 has 13 amino acids. The CDR3 coding sequence is TGTGCCAGCCGGGACAGGGGGGGGTACGAGCAGTACTTC. This translates into CASRDRGGYEQYF.

The chain recombines TRBV5-1 with TRBJ2-5, with 9 bases fitting TRBD2. With 0 bases clipped from V and 2 bases from J, the junction kept 5 bases outside the gene matches. Germline loops: CDR1 SGHRS, CDR2 YFSETQ. CDR3 length: 16 amino acids. CDR3 amino acids: CASSLGAGGPQETQYF. The CDR3 nucleotides read TGCGCCAGCAGCTTGGGGGCGGGGGGGCCGCAAGAGACCCAGTACTTC.

The V and J genes are TRBV27 and TRBJ1-6; 8 bases agree with TRBD1. J lost 10 bases, V lost 8 bases, and 10 bases had no gene match. This CDR3 region has 14 residues. Looked up from germline, CDR1 is MNHEY and CDR2 is SMNVEV (reference sequence). CDR3 DNA: TGTGCCAGCGGGAGGCGGACAGGGAAATCACCCCTCCACTTT. Amino acids: CASGRRTGKSPLHF.

The chain has TRBV7-2 and TRBJ2-3, with TRBD2 as a possible D gene (6 bases). The CDR3 is 16 residues long. V lost 3 bases and J lost 4, with 17 bases in between. CDR1 is SGHTA, CDR2 FQGNSA, per germline. The CDR3 reads CASSFTAGGEADTQYF. CDR3 DNA sequence: TGTGCCAGCAGCTTCACAGCGGGCGGAGAGGCAGATACGCAGTATTTT.

This sequence joins TRBV2 and TRBJ2-5; 7 nucleotides agree with TRBD1. Trimming removed 4 bases from V and 7 bases from J; junction bases left unmatched: 6. CDR1 is SNHLY, CDR2 FYNNEI, per germline. There are 13 residues in the CDR3. DNA for the CDR3: TGTGCCAGCAGTGGGGACAGCCACACGACCCAGTACTTC. Translating it yields CASSGDSHTTQYF.

The chain combines TRBV15 with TRBJ2-5, with 7 bases aligning to TRBD2. Germline CDR1 LNHNV, CDR2 YYDKDF (reference sequence). V lost 0 bases and J lost 4; bases outside the gene matches: 2. The CDR3 has 14 amino acids. In DNA form, the CDR3 reads TGTGCCACCAGCAGAGAGGGGGGGACAGAGACCCAGTACTTC. This encodes CATSREGGTETQYF.

The chain recombines TRBV30 with TRBJ1-3; D is unresolved. Germline lookup yields CDR1 GTSNPN and CDR2 SVGIG (reference sequence). The CDR3 has 13 amino acids. The V gene lost 0 bases and the J gene lost 4 bases, with 7 bases spanning the gap. As DNA, the CDR3 is TGTGCCTGGAGTGTACCCCAGGGAAACACCATATATTTT. This translates into CAWSVPQGNTIYF.

V usage is TRBV3-1 (or the pseudogene TRBV3-2) and J usage is TRBJ1-2; tentative D call: TRBD1 (5 bases). The CDR3 consists of 15 residues. Germline CDR1 and CDR2: LGHDT and YNNKEL (reference sequence). V was trimmed by 1 base and J by 8 bases, leaving 17 bases between them. The CDR3, as DNA: TGTGCCAGCAGCCAAGGAGTTAGGGGCCCGGTCGGCTACACCTTC. Its protein product is CASSQGVRGPVGYTF.

The CDR3 DNA reads TGTGCCAGCAGCTTGGCGGGGGACAGGGGAAGAGAGCAGTACTTC. Translated, it gives CASSLAGDRGREQYF. V and J are TRBV7-6 and TRBJ2-7; 10 nucleotides line up with TRBD1. The CDR3 covers 15 residues. CDR1 and CDR2 (germline): SGHVS, FNYEAQ. After removal of 3 bases from V and 7 bases from J, the junction contained 9 bases not matched to a gene. Filled out from reference TRBV7-6 and TRBJ2-7, the complete variable domain reads GAGVSQSPRYKVTKRGQDVALRCDPISGHVSLYWYRQALGQGPEFLTYFNYEAQQDKSGLPNDRFSAERPEGSISTLTIQRTEQRDSAMYRCASSLAGDRGREQYFGPGTRLTVT.

V and J are TRBV5-4 and TRBJ2-2; TRBD2 might be the D (5 bases). This CDR3 spans 16 amino acids. The germline V gene has CDR1 SGHNT and CDR2 YYREEE (reference sequence). With 1 base removed from V and 0 bases from J, the gap between germline ends came to 10 bases. The chain's CDR3 is CASSLLEGANTGELFF. Written as DNA, the CDR3 is TGTGCCAGCAGCTTGCTCGAGGGCGCGAACACCGGGGAGCTGTTTTTT. The variable domain in full, completed from reference TRBV5-4 and TRBJ2-2, reads ETGVTQSPTHLIKTRGQQVTLRCSSQSGHNTVSWYQQALGQGPQFIFQYYREEENGRGNFPPRFSGLQFPNYSSELNVNALELDDSALYLCASSLLEGANTGELFFGEGSRLTVL.

The chain combines TRBV3-1 (or the pseudogene TRBV3-2) with TRBJ1-6, with 9 nucleotides matching TRBD1. Germline CDR1 reads LGHDT; CDR2 reads YNNKEL (reference sequence). Trimming removed 4 bases from V and 11 bases from J; junction bases left unmatched: 6. The CDR3 sequence is 14 residues long. The CDR3 DNA reads TGTGCCAGCAGCCCAACAGGGGGCTTGACACCCCTCCACTTT. This encodes CASSPTGGLTPLHF.

This sequence joins TRBV4-3 and TRBJ2-5; the match to TRBD2 covers 11 bases. Germline assignment: CDR1 LGHNA and CDR2 YSLEER. CDR3 size: 17 residues. J gave up 5 bases and V 0 bases, and 8 bases lay outside the gene matches. The CDR3 protein is CASSQDFLAGGIETQYF. The CDR3 coding sequence is TGCGCCAGCAGCCAAGATTTTCTAGCGGGGGGCATTGAGACCCAGTACTTC.

The chain has TRBV6-2 or TRBV6-3 and TRBJ2-3; 9 bases line up with TRBD2. Germline V CDR1 and CDR2: MNHEY, SVGEGT. After removal of 5 bases from V and 5 bases from J, the junction contained 5 bases not matched to a gene. The CDR3 runs to 14 residues. CDR3 nucleotides: TGTGCCAGCAGTACGACTAGCGGACTAGATACGCAGTATTTT. This codes for CASSTTSGLDTQYF.

This clone showed up just once. This chain joins TRBV19 and TRBJ1-1; D might be TRBD1 (6 bases). Germline CDR1 reads LNHDA; CDR2 reads SQIVND (reference sequence). CDR3 length equals 17 residues. Deletions cut 3 bases from V and 1 base from J, with 18 bases between. The CDR3 region has the DNA TGTGCCAGTAGTATTCGACAGGTGACCTACTCGAACACTGAAGCTTTCTTT. Amino acids: CASSIRQVTYSNTEAFF.

The chain uses TRBV28 and TRBJ2-1; 7 bases fit TRBD1. The J segment lost 7 bases and the V segment lost 2 bases, leaving 8 bases of the junction unmatched. The CDR3 length is 15 residues. CDR1 and CDR2 (germline): MDHEN, SYDVKM. The CDR3 coding sequence is TGTGCCAGCAGTTTAACGGCAGGGGGAATTAATGAGCAGTTCTTC. Protein sequence: CASSLTAGGINEQFF.

This chain uses TRBV5-1 with TRBJ1-2, with 9 nucleotides matching TRBD1. The ends lost 3 bases at V and 10 bases at J; junction bases unmatched: 4. Germline V lookup: CDR1 SGHRS, CDR2 YFSETQ. The CDR3 runs to 12 residues. For the CDR3, the DNA is TGCGCCAGCAGCTCTGGACAGGGGATCTACACCTTC. This sequence encodes CASSSGQGIYTF.

The chain is built from TRBV6-2 or TRBV6-3 and TRBJ2-1, with 7 bases fitting TRBD1. V lost 6 bases to trimming and J lost 6 bases; unmatched junction nucleotides: 2. The CDR3 loop spans 12 amino acids. Germline lookup yields CDR1 MNHEY and CDR2 SVGEGT. The CDR3 DNA reads TGTGCCAGCAGCGGACAGGTCAATGAGCAGTTCTTC. Translating gives CASSGQVNEQFF.

V gene TRBV19 combines with J gene TRBJ2-2, with 8 bases identical to TRBD2. This CDR3 has 14 residues. Losses at the gene ends were 11 bases for V and 3 bases for J; bases not matched to a gene: 8. The germline gives CDR1 LNHDA, CDR2 SQIVND (reference sequence). The CDR3 DNA reads TGTGCCTGCGGGACTAGGACAGACACCGGGGAGCTGTTTTTT. It yields the protein CACGTRTDTGELFF.

The chain employs TRBV5-8 and TRBJ2-2, with TRBD1 matching 9 bases. The CDR3 contains 17 residues. The junction had 13 bases not matched to a gene; V was cut back by 4 bases and J by 6 bases. CDR1 is SGHTS, CDR2 YDEGEE, per germline. The CDR3 DNA reads as TGTGCCAGCAGCGCAAACAGGGGGCGCGATTGGGCCGGGGAGCTGTTTTTT. It codes for CASSANRGRDWAGELFF.

This clone is a singleton in its sample. The chain has TRBV6-2 or TRBV6-3 and TRBJ2-2; 9 bases map to TRBD2. The CDR3 loop spans 18 amino acids. CDR1 is MNHEY, CDR2 SVGEGT, per germline. The ends lost 0 bases at V and 5 bases at J; junction bases unmatched: 10. CDR3 amino acids: CASSYSTFAGGPTGELFF. In DNA, the CDR3 is TGTGCCAGCAGTTACTCGACTTTCGCGGGGGGGCCTACCGGGGAGCTGTTTTTT.